This TCR beta chain was sequenced in a study of blood T cell repertoires in COVID-19. In its sample, this clone was seen once. Original handling: Amplification of reference gene primers provided the estimated nucleated cell counts. The method was immunoSEQ multiplex PCR; TCRdb's version includes in-frame clones alone and lacks a portion of them. That table gives V, J and clone size, and the DNA gave D and trimming. The table includes approximately 85,000 clones, roughly four fifths detected once. The receptor was derived from a human donor in a cohort sampled during active COVID-19. The sample comprised peripheral blood.

Here the CDR3 DNA reads TGTGCCAGCAGCCAATATGGTACAGCTAATTCACCCCTCCACTTT. Translation: CASSQYGTANSPLHF. The chain couples TRBV3-1 (or the pseudogene TRBV3-2) to TRBJ1-6; D remains ambiguous. Germline-derived CDR1 and CDR2 are LGHDT and YNNKEL (reference sequence). CDR3 length: 15 amino acids. V was trimmed by 2 bases and J by 6 bases, leaving 11 bases between them.